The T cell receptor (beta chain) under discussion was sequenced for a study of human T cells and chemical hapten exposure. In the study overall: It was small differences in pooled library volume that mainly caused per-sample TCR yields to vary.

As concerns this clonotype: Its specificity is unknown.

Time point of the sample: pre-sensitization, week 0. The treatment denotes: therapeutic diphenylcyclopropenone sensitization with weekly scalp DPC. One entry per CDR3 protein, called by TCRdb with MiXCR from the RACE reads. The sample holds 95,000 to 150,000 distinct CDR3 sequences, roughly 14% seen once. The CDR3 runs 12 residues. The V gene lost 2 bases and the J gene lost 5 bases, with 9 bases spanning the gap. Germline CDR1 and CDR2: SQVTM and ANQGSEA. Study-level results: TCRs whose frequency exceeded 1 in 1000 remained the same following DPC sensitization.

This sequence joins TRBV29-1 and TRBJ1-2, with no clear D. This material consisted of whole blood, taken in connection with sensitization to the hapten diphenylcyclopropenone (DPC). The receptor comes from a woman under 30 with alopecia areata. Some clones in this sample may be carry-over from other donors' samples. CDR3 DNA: TGCAGCGTTGAACGGTCAGTGTATGGCTACACCTTC. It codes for CSVERSVYGYTF.